This T cell receptor (beta chain) was obtained from a study of CD8 T cell repertoires and HIV-1 epitope variants. As for the study in general: Autologous T cell-negative cells served as antigen-presenting cells in equal numbers.

There are a few counts of this clone. The target antigen is unknown. Profiling relied on immunoSEQ multiplex PCR, and the TCRdb table lists in-frame clones only, not all of them. This sample has around 4,600 clones, with around 67% found just once. This CDR3 has 15 residues. The V and J ends lost 2 bases and 3 bases respectively, with 11 bases between them. Germline assignment: CDR1 MNHEY and CDR2 SVGAGI. The sequenced sample consisted of cultured CD8+ T cells derived from PBMCs. V usage is TRBV6-5 and J usage is TRBJ1-3; D is uncertain. This receptor was obtained from a male donor with HIV. In DNA, the CDR3 is TGTGCCAGCAGTTACGGGGTGGGAGGTGGAAACACCATATATTTT. Translation: CASSYGVGGGNTIYF.